This TCR beta chain was sequenced for a study of Ad26.COV2.S vaccination and SARS-CoV-2 variants. Sample treatment: some 20 received Ad26.COV2.S at low or high dose, single or two shots; five or six received placebo; per-sample allocation not given. Following the first vaccine or placebo injection, samples were taken on day 63. TCRdb's table, derived via immunoSEQ multiplex PCR, lists solely in-frame clones and lacks some. This sample has about 370,000 clones, with less than 90% found just once. This sample comprised peripheral blood, obtained in a trial of Ad26.COV2.S vaccine versus placebo. The source is a person between 18 and 59 years old who received the Ad26.COV2.S COVID-19 vaccine or a placebo.

The CDR3 nucleotides are TGTGCCAGCAGTTACAAAGCCCGGGGCTCATATGGCTACACCTTC. Its protein is CASSYKARGSYGYTF. The chain has TRBV6-5 and TRBJ1-2; the D gene is possibly TRBD1 (5 bases). The CDR3 sequence is 15 residues long. The ends were cut back, 2 bases at V and 5 bases at J, with 15 bases in the middle. Germline V gives CDR1 MNHEY, CDR2 SVGAGI.